This T cell receptor beta chain originates from a study of blood T cell repertoires in COVID-19. Across the whole study: Italy, Spain and the United States were the sources of the convalescent and acute COVID-19 samples.

Germline V gene data show CDR1 as SGHRS and CDR2 as YFSETQ. The V gene lost 5 bases and the J gene lost 5 bases, with 16 bases spanning the gap. The CDR3 consists of 14 residues. Profiled with immunoSEQ multiplex PCR; TCRdb holds only in-frame clones, not every one. The sample records roughly 120,000 clones, around 90% being singletons. The source is a human donor in a cohort sampled during active COVID-19. The chain has TRBV5-1 and TRBJ2-5; D unclear. The sequenced sample was peripheral blood. CDR3 sequence (DNA): TGCGCCAGCAGTTCTTTCGCCGGAGTGGAGACCCAGTACTTC. Translating it yields CASSSFAGVETQYF.